One sample yielded the 2 T cell receptor beta chains listed below, sequenced in a study of sequential checkpoint blockade in melanoma. Treatment noted: randomized to nivolumab then ipilimumab (arm A) or the reverse (arm B). Assay used: immunoSEQ multiplex PCR; TCRdb lists only in-frame clones, some missing. This table holds about 3,500 clones, roughly 20% found once. The sample in question was tumor tissue (inferred from file names), obtained from a patient given nivolumab and ipilimumab in sequence. All receptors derive from a human donor with melanoma.

By share of the sample, this clone is medium-sized. The chain links TRBV11-3 to TRBJ2-5; 11 nucleotides match TRBD2. The germline CDR1 and CDR2 sequences are SGHNT and YENEEA. V trimming: 5 bases; J trimming: 6 bases; junction bases outside the gene matches: 14. CDR3 length equals 17 residues. CDR3 in DNA: TGTGCCAGCAGCCCCACTTACGGGACTAGCGGCGGAAAGACCCAGTACTTC. Residues: CASSPTYGTSGGKTQYF.

V usage is TRBV25-1 and J usage is TRBJ2-5; D remains ambiguous. There are 15 residues in the CDR3. V lost 0 bases, J lost 5 bases, and 13 bases lay in between. CDR1 is MGHDK and CDR2 is SYGVNS in the germline V gene. The CDR3 is CASSEYGSLGETQYF. In DNA, the CDR3 is TGTGCCAGCAGTGAATATGGCAGCCTTGGCGAGACCCAGTACTTC.